This TCR beta chain came from a study of T cell repertoires in cytomegalovirus infection (dated by TCRdb to between 2018 and 2021). With respect to the entire study: Donor HLA type was relevant to the analysis, as public TCR beta signatures indicated carriage of CMV infection together with the matching HLA type. Study-wide conclusions, independent of this receptor: The ex vivo response was dominated by HLA-C-restricted CMV-specific TCR beta clonotypes, which also provided the single most frequent clonotype in two of eight donors. In both this cohort and an independent roughly 360-donor cohort, the cumulative frequency of public TCR beta family members distinguished carriers of CMV infection plus the relevant HLA type.

As to this clonotype: Its antigen has not been determined. No clone much larger than this one lies a single base away; base qualities are absent.

The V and J ends are trimmed by 1 base and 0 bases, leaving 16 bases between them. Reading from cysteine to phenylalanine, the CDR3 counts 18 amino acids. Just CDR3 DNA is preserved here, 54 bases in frame from base 1. CDR1 and CDR2, per the germline V gene, are MNHNS and SASEGT. Instrument used: Illumina HiSeq 1500. Through fastp at Q25 and MiXCR, TCRdb rebuilt clones from the public reads, retaining in-frame beta chains. Each entry is one CDR3 protein sequence, shown with its most common DNA and genes. This sample is represented by 740,000 or so distinct CDR3 sequences; roughly a third of them were singletons. The ten most abundant clones make up roughly 2.9% of the sample.

Sequencing was done on a sample of PBMCs. The receptor was derived from a human donor in good health (CMV status not recorded). Some clones in this sample may be carry-over from other donors' samples. Recombination linked TRBV6-1 to TRBJ2-1; no D gene call is confident. The bases read TGTGCCAGCAGTGAAGTGAGTATTGCCTCCAGCTCCTACAATGAGCAGTTCTTC. This sequence encodes CASSEVSIASSSYNEQFF.